This T cell receptor beta chain is from a study of shared clonotypes between healthy human individuals. Notes on the study in general: Expectations were that clonotype sharing among donors would be affected by sequencing depth. Only blood was sampled, and tissue TCR repertoires likely differ from blood ones. Donors were few, which limited the genetic and exposure-history diversity represented.

Genomic DNA from each subset was divided evenly over several immunoSEQ plates. The method was immunoSEQ multiplex PCR; TCRdb's version includes in-frame clones alone and lacks a portion of them. The table shows around 500,000 clones, with about 85% occurring only once. A word on this clone: The antigen is not known.

Germline V CDR1 and CDR2: SGHRS, YFSETQ. The CDR3 is 16 residues long. Germline trimming cut 4 bases from V and 3 bases from J; bases unmatched to any gene: 8. V is TRBV5-1 and J is TRBJ2-3, with 10 bases fitting TRBD2. The TCR comes from a woman between 35 and 50 years old in good health. Some clones in this sample may be carry-over from other donors' samples. Sequencing was done on a sample of PBMCs. CDR3 sequence reads: CASSKGTSVFTDTQYF. The CDR3 DNA reads as TGCGCCAGCAGCAAGGGGACTAGCGTTTTTACAGATACGCAGTATTTT.